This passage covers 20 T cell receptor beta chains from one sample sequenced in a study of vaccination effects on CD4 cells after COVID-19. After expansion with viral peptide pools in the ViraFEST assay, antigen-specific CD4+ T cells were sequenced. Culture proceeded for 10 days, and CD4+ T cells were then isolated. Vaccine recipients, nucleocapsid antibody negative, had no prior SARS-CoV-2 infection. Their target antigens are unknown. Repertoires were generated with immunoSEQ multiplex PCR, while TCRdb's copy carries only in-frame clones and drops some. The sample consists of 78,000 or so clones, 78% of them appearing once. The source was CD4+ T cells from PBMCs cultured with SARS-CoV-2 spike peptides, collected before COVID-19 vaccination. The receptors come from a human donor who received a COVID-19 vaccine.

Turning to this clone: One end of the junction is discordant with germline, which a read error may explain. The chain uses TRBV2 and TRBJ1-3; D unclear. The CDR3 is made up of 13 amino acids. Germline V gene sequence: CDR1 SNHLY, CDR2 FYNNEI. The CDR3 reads CASSGSRGPEALF. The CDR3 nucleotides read TGTGCCAGCAGTGGGAGCCGCGGCCCCGAGGCCCTTTTT.

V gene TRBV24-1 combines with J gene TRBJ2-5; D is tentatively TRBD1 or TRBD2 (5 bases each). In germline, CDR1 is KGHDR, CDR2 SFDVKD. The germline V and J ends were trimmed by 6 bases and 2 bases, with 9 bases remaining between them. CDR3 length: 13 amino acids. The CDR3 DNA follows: TGTGCCACCAGTCGGGACGGACAAGAGACCCAGTACTTC. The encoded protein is CATSRDGQETQYF.

CDR3 region: CASSPQEGSRTEAFF. The DNA for the CDR3 is TGTGCCAGCTCACCCCAGGAGGGCAGCCGAACTGAAGCTTTCTTT. V gene TRBV18 combines with J gene TRBJ1-1; D unresolved. Germline CDR1 KGHSH, CDR2 LQKENI. Trimming stripped 3 bases from V and 5 bases from J, with 16 bases between. This CDR3 region has 15 residues. Full variable domain (outside the CDR3, taken from reference TRBV18 and TRBJ1-1): NAGVMQNPRHLVRRRGQEARLRCSPMKGHSHVYWYRQLPEEGLKFMVYLQKENIIDESGMPKERFSAEFPKEGPSILRIQQVVRGDSAAYFCASSPQEGSRTEAFFGQGTRLTVV.

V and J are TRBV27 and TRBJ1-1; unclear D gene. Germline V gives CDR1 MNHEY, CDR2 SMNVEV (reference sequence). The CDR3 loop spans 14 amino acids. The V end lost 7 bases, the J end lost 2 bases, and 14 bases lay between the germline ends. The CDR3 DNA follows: TGTGCCAGCACAAGTTCCTTACCTAACACTGAAGCTTTCTTT. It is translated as CASTSSLPNTEAFF.

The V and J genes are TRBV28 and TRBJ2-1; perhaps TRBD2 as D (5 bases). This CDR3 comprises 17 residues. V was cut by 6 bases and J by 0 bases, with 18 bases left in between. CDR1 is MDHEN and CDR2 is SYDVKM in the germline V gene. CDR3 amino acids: CASSLGLLGDSYNEQFF. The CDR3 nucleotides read TGTGCCAGCAGCCTTGGACTTCTTGGGGACTCCTACAATGAGCAGTTCTTC. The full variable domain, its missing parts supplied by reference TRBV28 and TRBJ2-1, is DVKVTQSSRYLVKRTGEKVFLECVQDMDHENMFWYRQDPGLGLRLIYFSYDVKMKEKGDIPEGYSVSREKKERFSLILESASTNQTSMYLCASSLGLLGDSYNEQFFGPGTRLTVL.

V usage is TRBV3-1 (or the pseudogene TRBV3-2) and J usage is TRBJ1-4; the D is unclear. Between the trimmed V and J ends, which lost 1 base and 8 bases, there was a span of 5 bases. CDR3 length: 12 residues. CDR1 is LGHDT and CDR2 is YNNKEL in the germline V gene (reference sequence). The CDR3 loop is CASSQVDEKLFF. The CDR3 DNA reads TGTGCCAGCAGCCAAGTGGACGAAAAACTGTTTTTT.

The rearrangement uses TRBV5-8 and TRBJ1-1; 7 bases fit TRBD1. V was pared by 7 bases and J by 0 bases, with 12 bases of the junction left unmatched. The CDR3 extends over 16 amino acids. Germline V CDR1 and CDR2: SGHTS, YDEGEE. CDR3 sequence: CASPLPAGTVNTEAFF. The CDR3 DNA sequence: TGTGCCAGCCCACTACCTGCCGGGACAGTGAACACTGAAGCTTTCTTT.

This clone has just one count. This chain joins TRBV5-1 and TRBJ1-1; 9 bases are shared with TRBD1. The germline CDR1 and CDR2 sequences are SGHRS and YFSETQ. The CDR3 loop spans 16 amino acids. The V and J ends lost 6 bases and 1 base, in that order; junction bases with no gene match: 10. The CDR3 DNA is TGCGCCAGCACCCGGGACAGGGCAAAAGAGAACACTGAAGCTTTCTTT. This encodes CASTRDRAKENTEAFF.

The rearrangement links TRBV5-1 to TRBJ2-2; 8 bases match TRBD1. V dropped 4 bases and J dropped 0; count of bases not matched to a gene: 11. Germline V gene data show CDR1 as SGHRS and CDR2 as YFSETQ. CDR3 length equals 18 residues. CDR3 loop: CASSPKSRDRTNTGELFF. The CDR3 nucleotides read TGCGCCAGCAGCCCGAAGTCCCGGGACAGGACGAACACCGGGGAGCTGTTTTTT.

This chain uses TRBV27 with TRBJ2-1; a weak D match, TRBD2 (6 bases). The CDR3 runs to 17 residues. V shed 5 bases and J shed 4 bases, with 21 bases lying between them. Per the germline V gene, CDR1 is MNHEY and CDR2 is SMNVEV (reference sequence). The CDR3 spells CASSPWRGTTPYNEQFF. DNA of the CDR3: TGTGCCAGCAGTCCTTGGCGGGGCACCACTCCTTACAATGAGCAGTTCTTC.

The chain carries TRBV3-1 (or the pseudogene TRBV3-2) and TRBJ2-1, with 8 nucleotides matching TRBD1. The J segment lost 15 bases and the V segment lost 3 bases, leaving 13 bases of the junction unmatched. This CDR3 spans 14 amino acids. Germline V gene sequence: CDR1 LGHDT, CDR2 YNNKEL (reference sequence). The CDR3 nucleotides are TGTGCCAGCAGCCAGTGGACGGGACAGGTCGACTTGTTCTTC. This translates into CASSQWTGQVDLFF.

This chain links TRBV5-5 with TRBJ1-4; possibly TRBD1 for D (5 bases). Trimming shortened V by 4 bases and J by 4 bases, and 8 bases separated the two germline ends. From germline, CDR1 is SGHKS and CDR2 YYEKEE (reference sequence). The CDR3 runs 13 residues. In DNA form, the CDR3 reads TGTGCCAGCAGCCCCGACAGTAATGAAAAACTGTTTTTT. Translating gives CASSPDSNEKLFF.

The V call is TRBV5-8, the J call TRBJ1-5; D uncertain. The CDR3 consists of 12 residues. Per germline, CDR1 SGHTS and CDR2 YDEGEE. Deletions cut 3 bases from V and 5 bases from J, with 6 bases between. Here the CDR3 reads CASSSSYQPQHF. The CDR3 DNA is TGTGCCAGCAGCTCCTCCTATCAGCCCCAGCATTTT.

CDR3 sequence reads: CASSEIHRAAGRETQYF. As DNA, the CDR3 is TGTGCCAGCAGTGAGATCCACCGGGCAGCTGGAAGGGAGACCCAGTACTTC. The chain carries TRBV6-2 or TRBV6-3 and TRBJ2-5, with unresolved D. CDR1 is MNHEY and CDR2 is SVGEGT in the germline V gene. The CDR3 runs 17 residues. Trimming pared 5 bases from V and 5 bases from J, leaving 24 bases between.

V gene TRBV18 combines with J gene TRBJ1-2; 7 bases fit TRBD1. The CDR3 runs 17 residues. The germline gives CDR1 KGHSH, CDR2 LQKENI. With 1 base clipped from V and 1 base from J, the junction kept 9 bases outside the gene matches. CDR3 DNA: TGTGCCAGCTCACCACTAAGAACGGGGACAGATAACTATGGCTACACCTTC. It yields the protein CASSPLRTGTDNYGYTF.

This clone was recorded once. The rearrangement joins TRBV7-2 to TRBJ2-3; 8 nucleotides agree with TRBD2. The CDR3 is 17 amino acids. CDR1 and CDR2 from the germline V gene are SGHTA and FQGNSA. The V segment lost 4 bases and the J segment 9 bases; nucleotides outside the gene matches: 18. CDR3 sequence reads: CASSSVFGRGDQLTQYF. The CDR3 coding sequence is TGTGCCAGCAGCTCCGTCTTTGGGCGGGGGGACCAGCTAACGCAGTATTTT. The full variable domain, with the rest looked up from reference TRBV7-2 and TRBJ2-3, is GAGVSQSPSNKVTEKGKDVELRCDPISGHTALYWYRQSLGQGLEFLIYFQGNSAPDKSGLPSDRFSAERTGGSVSTLTIQRTQQEDSAVYLCASSSVFGRGDQLTQYFGPGTRLTVL.

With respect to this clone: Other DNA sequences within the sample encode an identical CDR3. The CDR3 coding sequence is TGTGCCAGCAGCAGTCTTTACAATGAGCAGTTCTTC. Its translation is CASSSLYNEQFF. The gene calls are TRBV7-2 and TRBJ2-1; D ambiguous. The CDR3 is 12 amino acids. Germline CDR1 SGHTA, CDR2 FQGNSA. Trimming took 5 bases from V and 4 from J, leaving 6 bases between them. The whole variable domain, filled in from reference TRBV7-2 and TRBJ2-1, reads GAGVSQSPSNKVTEKGKDVELRCDPISGHTALYWYRQSLGQGLEFLIYFQGNSAPDKSGLPSDRFSAERTGGSVSTLTIQRTQQEDSAVYLCASSSLYNEQFFGPGTRLTVL.

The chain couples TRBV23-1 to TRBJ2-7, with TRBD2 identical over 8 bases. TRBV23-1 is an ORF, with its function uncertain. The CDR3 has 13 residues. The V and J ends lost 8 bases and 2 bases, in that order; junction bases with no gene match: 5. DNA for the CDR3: TGCGCCAGCGGGAAGCGGGAGCCCTACGAGCAGTACGTC. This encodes CASGKREPYEQYV.

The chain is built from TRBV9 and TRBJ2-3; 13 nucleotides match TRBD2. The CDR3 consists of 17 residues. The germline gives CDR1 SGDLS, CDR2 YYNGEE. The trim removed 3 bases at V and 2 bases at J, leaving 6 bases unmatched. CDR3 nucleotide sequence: TGTGCCAGCAGCGACCGAACTAGCGGGGGGGCCACAGATACGCAGTATTTT. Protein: CASSDRTSGGATDTQYF.

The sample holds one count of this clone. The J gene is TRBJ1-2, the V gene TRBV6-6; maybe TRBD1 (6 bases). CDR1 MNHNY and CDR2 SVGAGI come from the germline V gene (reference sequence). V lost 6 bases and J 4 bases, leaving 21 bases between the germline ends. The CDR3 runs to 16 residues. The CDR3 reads CASSRKGVGPRYGYTF. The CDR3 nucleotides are TGTGCCAGCAGCCGAAAGGGGGTCGGGCCTCGCTATGGCTACACCTTC.